Each of the 30 T cell receptor beta chains below was sequenced from the same sample in a study of T cell responses to AZD1222 COVID-19 vaccine. This table comes from immunoSEQ multiplex PCR, and its TCRdb copy is limited to in-frame clones, with some not included. This table holds some 110,000 clones, roughly 91% found once. This specimen was peripheral blood, taken 28 days after the second AZD1222 dose. These receptors were taken from an adult who received the AZD1222 COVID-19 vaccine.

V and J are TRBV12-3 or TRBV12-4 and TRBJ2-1, with 8 bases matching TRBD1. The CDR3 runs to 12 residues. V trimming: 1 base; J trimming: 13 bases; junction bases outside the gene matches: 3. CDR3 in amino acids: CASSLVQGGQFF. For the CDR3, the DNA is TGTGCCAGCAGTTTAGTACAGGGGGGACAGTTCTTC.

This clone came up once. V is TRBV4-3 and J is TRBJ2-3; perhaps TRBD2 as D (6 bases). CDR1 and CDR2 (germline): LGHNA, YSLEER. V dropped 1 base and J dropped 2 bases, with 10 bases sitting between them. The CDR3 has 15 residues. The CDR3 protein is CASSQVRGVTDTQYF. CDR3 coding DNA: TGCGCCAGCAGCCAAGTGCGGGGTGTCACAGATACGCAGTATTTT.

V usage is TRBV7-3 and J usage is TRBJ2-1, with 12 bases lining up with TRBD2. The germline V gene has CDR1 SGHTA and CDR2 FQGTGA. V gave up 2 bases and J gave up 0 bases; unmatched junction bases: 8. The CDR3 has 19 residues. The CDR3 spells CASSLPTSGGRSSYNEQFF. The CDR3 DNA reads TGTGCCAGCAGCTTACCGACTAGCGGGGGTAGAAGCTCCTACAATGAGCAGTTCTTC.

V is TRBV5-1 and J is TRBJ1-4; no definite D call. CDR3 length: 14 amino acids. Trimming cost V 1 base and J 0 bases, with 4 bases left between them. Per the germline V gene, CDR1 is SGHRS and CDR2 is YFSETQ. The CDR3 spells CASSLQPTNEKLFF. Written as DNA, the CDR3 is TGCGCCAGCAGCTTGCAGCCAACTAATGAAAAACTGTTTTTT.

J is TRBJ1-6 and V is TRBV21-1. TRBV21-1 is a known pseudogene. The CDR3 has 16 amino acids. The CDR3 sequence is CASSQISGGLNSPLHF. The CDR3 nucleotides read TGTGCCAGCAGCCAAATTTCGGGGGGGCTTAATTCACCCCTCCACTTT.

The chain employs TRBV15 and TRBJ2-7; 8 nucleotides agree with TRBD1. CDR1 is LNHNV, CDR2 YYDKDF, per germline (reference sequence). Losses at the gene ends were 0 bases for V and 7 bases for J; bases not matched to a gene: 5. The CDR3 contains 14 residues. The CDR3 spells CATSRDQGAFEQYF. The CDR3 coding sequence is TGTGCCACCAGCAGAGATCAGGGGGCGTTTGAGCAGTACTTC.

This sequence joins TRBV6-5 and TRBJ2-7; D tentatively reads TRBD1 or TRBD2 (5 bases each). Trimming left V 2 bases short and J 4 bases short, with 15 bases between. The germline V gene encodes CDR1 MNHEY and CDR2 SVGAGI. CDR3 length: 15 amino acids. CDR3 in amino acids: CASSYRIGDLYEQYF. CDR3 nucleotide sequence: TGTGCCAGCAGTTACAGGATCGGGGACCTTTACGAGCAGTACTTC.

This rearrangement joins TRBV5-1 to TRBJ2-6; D remains ambiguous. The V and J ends lost 0 bases and 4 bases respectively, with 8 bases between them. CDR3 length: 15 amino acids. Germline CDR1 is SGHRS and CDR2 is YFSETQ. Here the CDR3 reads CASSLVGGGANVLTF. Written as DNA, the CDR3 is TGCGCCAGCAGCTTGGTAGGTGGCGGGGCCAACGTCCTGACTTTC. The whole variable domain, remainder taken from reference TRBV5-1 and TRBJ2-6, is KAGVTQTPRYLIKTRGQQVTLSCSPISGHRSVSWYQQTPGQGLQFLFEYFSETQRNKGNFPGRFSGRQFSNSRSEMNVSTLELGDSALYLCASSLVGGGANVLTFGAGSRLTVL.

This chain uses TRBV12-3 or TRBV12-4 with TRBJ2-7; possibly TRBD1 for D (6 bases). The length of the CDR3 is 13 residues. The V gene lost 11 bases and the J gene lost 3 bases, with 17 bases spanning the gap. CDR3 DNA sequence: TGTGCCTTCCCGGGGCCACAGGGCTACGAGCAGTACTTC. Translated: CAFPGPQGYEQYF.

V gene TRBV4-3 combines with J gene TRBJ2-7; D is unclear. Looked up from germline, CDR1 is LGHNA and CDR2 is YSLEER. This CDR3 spans 13 amino acids. The V and J ends lost 0 bases and 4 bases respectively, with 7 bases between them. This chain's CDR3 is CASSQDRKYEQYF. CDR3 DNA sequence: TGCGCCAGCAGCCAAGATCGAAAGTACGAGCAGTACTTC.

This rearrangement joins TRBV18 to TRBJ2-7; no clear D gene. This CDR3 comprises 14 residues. Per the germline V gene, CDR1 is KGHSH and CDR2 is LQKENI. V lost 3 bases and J lost 0, with 9 bases in between. CDR3 region: CASSPSLYSYEQYF. The CDR3 nucleotides are TGTGCCAGCTCACCCTCGCTCTACTCCTACGAGCAGTACTTC.

The rearrangement joins TRBV29-1 to TRBJ1-2; D not resolved. Germline V gene sequence: CDR1 SQVTM, CDR2 ANQGSEA. Trimming removed 5 bases from V and 1 base from J, with 14 bases in between. This CDR3 has 14 residues. Written as DNA, the CDR3 is TGCAGCGTTTCCACGCCCGATTTTAACTATGGCTACACCTTC. Encoded protein: CSVSTPDFNYGYTF.

The chain has TRBV7-9 and TRBJ2-7; D may match TRBD1 or TRBD2 (6 bases each). The CDR3 covers 15 residues. Between the trimmed V and J ends, which lost 5 bases and 0 bases, there was a span of 14 bases. Germline CDR1 reads SEHNR; CDR2 reads FQNEAQ (reference sequence). Written as DNA, the CDR3 is TGTGCCAGCAGCGGGGGGCCCCAGACCTCCTACGAGCAGTACTTC. Its translation: CASSGGPQTSYEQYF.

The CDR3 DNA is TGTGCCACCTCCCCCCGGTTAGTAACAGATACGCAGTATTTT. Protein: CATSPRLVTDTQYF. The J gene is TRBJ2-3, the V gene TRBV6-5; D is unresolved. The CDR3 is made up of 14 amino acids. V was clipped by 10 bases and J by 3 bases, with 17 bases between them. Germline CDR1 reads MNHEY; CDR2 reads SVGAGI.

V and J are TRBV19 and TRBJ2-7, with 7 positions matching TRBD1. Germline V gene lookup returns CDR1 LNHDA and CDR2 SQIVND (reference sequence). This CDR3 is built from 14 residues. V lost 5 bases and J lost 4; bases outside the gene matches: 8. DNA of the CDR3: TGTGCCAGTAGTCCCGCCCCGGGACAGTACGAGCAGTACTTC. Its translation is CASSPAPGQYEQYF.

In DNA form, the CDR3 reads TGTGCCAGCAGTTTTACCGGGACTTATGGCTACACCTTC. Translating it yields CASSFTGTYGYTF. The genes are TRBV27 and TRBJ1-2; possibly TRBD1 for D (5 bases). Trimming left V 3 bases short and J 5 bases short, with 10 bases between. CDR3 size: 13 residues. Per germline, CDR1 MNHEY and CDR2 SMNVEV (reference sequence).

V is TRBV18 and J is TRBJ2-5; D possibly uses TRBD1 or TRBD2 (5 bases each). Looked up from germline, CDR1 is KGHSH and CDR2 is LQKENI. Deletions cut 3 bases from V and 4 bases from J, with 21 bases between. CDR3 length: 17 residues. Here the CDR3 DNA reads TGTGCCAGCTCACCGCCAAGGGGTGAGGGTATAGCAGAGACCCAGTACTTC. This gives the protein CASSPPRGEGIAETQYF.

The chain is built from TRBV27 and TRBJ2-7, with D perhaps TRBD1 (6 bases). Germline CDR1 MNHEY, CDR2 SMNVEV (reference sequence). Between the trimmed V and J ends, which lost 5 bases and 2 bases, there was a span of 16 bases. CDR3 length: 15 residues. The CDR3 DNA sequence: TGTGCCAGCAGTGCCCGGCAGGGGCCCCCCTACGAGCAGTACTTC. Its translation is CASSARQGPPYEQYF.

The chain has TRBV7-3 and TRBJ2-7; 8 bases fit TRBD1. CDR3 size: 13 residues. V gave up 1 base and J gave up 5 bases; unmatched junction bases: 1. The germline CDR1 and CDR2 sequences are SGHTA and FQGTGA. Here the CDR3 DNA reads TGTGCCAGCAGCTTAAACAGGGGGGACGAGCAGTACTTC. Its translation: CASSLNRGDEQYF.

The V gene is TRBV9, the J gene TRBJ2-5; D gene ambiguous. Germline V CDR1 and CDR2: SGDLS, YYNGEE. V lost 5 bases, J lost 7 bases, and 3 bases lay in between. This CDR3 contains 9 residues. In DNA, the CDR3 is TGTGCCAGCAGGGGGACCCAGTACTTC. It encodes CASRGTQYF.

This clone has only a few counts. This rearrangement joins TRBV9 to TRBJ2-3; D gene ambiguous. V was shortened by 3 bases and J by 2 bases, with 7 bases between the two germline ends. Germline CDR1 SGDLS, CDR2 YYNGEE. The CDR3 contains 13 residues. DNA for the CDR3: TGTGCCAGCAGCGCGGCGTTCACAGATACGCAGTATTTT. Protein sequence: CASSAAFTDTQYF.

This chain uses TRBV12-5 with TRBJ1-5; TRBD1 might be the D (5 bases). Trimming took off 5 bases at V and 3 bases at J, with 8 bases between the two ends. Germline V lookup: CDR1 LGHNT, CDR2 FRNRAP. The CDR3 length is 13 residues. This CDR3 reads CASGRGDNQPQHF. CDR3 nucleotides: TGTGCTAGTGGTCGGGGGGACAATCAGCCCCAGCATTTT.

J is TRBJ2-7 and V is TRBV11-3; 7 bases are shared with TRBD2. V gave up 1 base and J gave up 1 base; unmatched junction bases: 4. Germline V gene data show CDR1 as SGHNT and CDR2 as YENEEA. The length of the CDR3 is 15 residues. The CDR3 here is CASSLGGGSSYEQYF. The CDR3 DNA is TGTGCCAGCAGCTTAGGGGGGGGATCGTCCTACGAGCAGTACTTC. Drawing the rest from reference TRBV11-3 and TRBJ2-7, the complete variable domain is EAGVVQSPRYKIIEKKQPVAFWCNPISGHNTLYWYLQNLGQGPELLIRYENEEAVDDSQLPKDRFSAERLKGVDSTLKIQPAELGDSAVYLCASSLGGGSSYEQYFGPGTRLTVT.

This chain links TRBV5-1 with TRBJ2-2, with a possible D match to TRBD2 (5 bases). The CDR3 covers 14 residues. Per germline, CDR1 SGHRS and CDR2 YFSETQ. V lost 5 bases and J lost 7, with 15 bases in between. The CDR3 sequence is CASRDSRTDGELFF. The DNA for the CDR3 is TGCGCCAGCAGGGACTCCCGGACGGACGGGGAGCTGTTTTTT.

The rearrangement uses TRBV3-1 (or the pseudogene TRBV3-2) and TRBJ2-1; 8 bases align to TRBD1. Germline V CDR1 and CDR2: LGHDT, YNNKEL (reference sequence). The ends lost 0 bases at V and 9 bases at J; junction bases unmatched: 13. The CDR3 runs 17 residues. CDR3 amino acids: CASSQEVWTGSNGEQFF. CDR3 coding DNA: TGTGCCAGCAGCCAAGAAGTGTGGACAGGGTCGAATGGTGAGCAGTTCTTC.

This clone was seen a few times. The V and J genes are TRBV19 and TRBJ1-2; D remains unclear. Germline V gives CDR1 LNHDA, CDR2 SQIVND (reference sequence). This CDR3 contains 14 residues. Trimming cost V 2 bases and J 2 bases, with 9 bases left between them. The DNA of the CDR3 is TGTGCCAGTAGTATAAATGCAGGAAACTATGGCTACACCTTC. Residues: CASSINAGNYGYTF.

The genes are TRBV5-8 and TRBJ1-5, with 9 bases fitting TRBD1. There are 16 residues in the CDR3. Unmatched junction bases numbered 7, after V lost 4 bases and J lost 2 bases. CDR1 and CDR2 from the germline V gene are SGHTS and YDEGEE. CDR3 nucleotides: TGTGCCAGCAGCCAGGGACAGGGCGGGGGCAATCAGCCCCAGCATTTT. Its translation is CASSQGQGGGNQPQHF.

V gene TRBV6-5 combines with J gene TRBJ2-4; no definite D call. Germline V CDR1 and CDR2: MNHEY, SVGAGI. Between the trimmed V and J ends, which lost 1 base and 0 bases, there was a span of 10 bases. The CDR3 consists of 16 residues. The DNA of the CDR3 is TGTGCCAGCAGTTACTATTCGAGCCAAGCCAAAAACATTCAGTACTTC. Its translation is CASSYYSSQAKNIQYF.

CDR3 in amino acids: CASSFSYRTYEQYF. In nucleotides, the CDR3 is TGTGCCAGCAGCTTTTCTTACAGGACCTACGAGCAGTACTTC. The gene calls are TRBV7-9 and TRBJ2-7, with a tentative D call TRBD1 (5 bases). Trimming shortened V by 3 bases and J by 2 bases, and 11 bases separated the two germline ends. Germline V CDR1 and CDR2: SEHNR, FQNEAQ (reference sequence). The CDR3 is 14 residues long. Filled out from reference TRBV7-9 and TRBJ2-7, the complete variable domain reads DTGVSQNPRHKITKRGQNVTFRCDPISEHNRLYWYRQTLGQGPEFLTYFQNEAQLEKSRLLSDRFSAERPKGSFSTLEIQRTEQGDSAMYLCASSFSYRTYEQYFGPGTRLTVT.

This rearrangement joins TRBV14 to TRBJ1-2; D is unclear. The ends were cut back, 1 base at V and 4 bases at J, with 13 bases in the middle. Germline CDR1 is SGHDN and CDR2 is FVKESK. The CDR3 sequence is 15 residues long. DNA for the CDR3: TGTGCCAGCAGCCAAGTCGGCCCGGAACCCTATGGCTACACCTTC. Its translation is CASSQVGPEPYGYTF.